These T cell receptor beta chains were read from a single sample in a study of blood T cell repertoires in COVID-19. This table comes from immunoSEQ multiplex PCR, and its TCRdb copy is limited to in-frame clones, with some not included. The table includes around 300,000 clones, approximately 83% detected once. The material sequenced was peripheral blood. The receptors shown here come from a woman aged 25-40 years who had recovered from COVID-19. CDR3s include the opening cysteine and the closing phenylalanine or tryptophan. D genes are given only for firm matches. Only some rows state a clone size, as once, few, many or a class for expanded clones.

cdr3_length,d_call,clone_size,v_call,j_call,cdr3_aa,cdr3_nt
14,-,-,TRBV6-6,TRBJ1-1,CASSKNRAMGEAFF,TGTGCCAGCAGTAAAAACAGGGCTATGGGTGAAGCTTTCTTT
14,TRBD1,-,TRBV6-6,TRBJ1-1,CASSYLQGQAEAFF,TGTGCCAGCAGTTACTTACAAGGACAGGCAGAAGCTTTCTTT
15,-,once,TRBV9,TRBJ2-6,CASSVGGSGANVLTF,TGTGCCAGCAGCGTAGGAGGCTCTGGGGCCAACGTCCTGACTTTC
15,-,-,TRBV4-2,TRBJ1-2,CASSQGEDSGYGYTF,TGTGCCAGCAGCCAAGGTGAGGACAGCGGCTATGGCTACACCTTC
17,TRBD2,-,TRBV29-1,TRBJ2-1,CSVDTSGGQTLYNEQFF,TGCAGCGTTGATACTAGCGGGGGCCAAACTCTCTACAATGAGCAGTTCTTC
14,TRBD1,-,TRBV5-5,TRBJ2-1,CASSFSDRDDEQFF,TGTGCCAGCAGCTTTTCGGACAGGGACGATGAGCAGTTCTTC
17,TRBD1,-,TRBV6-2/TRBV6-3,TRBJ2-7,CASSSRPVGQGSYEQYF,TGTGCCAGCAGCTCGAGACCGGTAGGACAGGGCTCCTACGAGCAGTACTTC
15,-,-,TRBV11-3,TRBJ2-2,CASSLAGVVPGELFF,TGTGCCAGCAGCTTAGCGGGAGTTGTTCCCGGGGAGCTGTTTTTT
15,TRBD1,few,TRBV24-1,TRBJ2-3,CATSESGTGADTQYF,TGTGCCACCAGTGAATCCGGGACAGGGGCAGATACGCAGTATTTT
16,TRBD1,-,TRBV3-1/TRBV3-2,TRBJ2-3,CASSPRTGGGTDTQYF,TGTGCCAGCAGCCCCCGAACAGGGGGAGGCACAGATACGCAGTATTTT
13,TRBD1,once,TRBV7-9,TRBJ1-2,CASQDRENYGYTF,TGTGCCAGCCAGGACAGGGAAAACTATGGCTACACCTTC
13,-,-,TRBV27,TRBJ1-2,CATPYREAGGYTF,TGTGCCACCCCTTACCGGGAGGCGGGTGGCTACACCTTC
15,TRBD2,-,TRBV3-1/TRBV3-2,TRBJ2-2,CASSLFGGAGGELFF,TGTGCCAGCAGCCTTTTCGGGGGGGCCGGCGGGGAGCTGTTTTTT
15,TRBD1,-,TRBV2,TRBJ2-7,CASKIAGTASYEQYF,TGTGCCAGCAAGATAGCCGGGACAGCCAGTTACGAGCAGTACTTC
15,TRBD1,few,TRBV24-1,TRBJ2-7,CATSEGDRDPYEQYF,TGTGCCACCAGTGAAGGGGACAGGGACCCTTACGAGCAGTACTTC
16,-,few,TRBV3-1/TRBV3-2,TRBJ2-6,CASSPRVPSGANVLTF,TGTGCCAGCAGCCCCCGCGTCCCCTCTGGGGCCAACGTCCTGACTTTC
14,-,-,TRBV4-1,TRBJ1-4,CASSQDWEASKLFF,TGCGCCAGCAGCCAAGATTGGGAGGCTTCCAAACTGTTTTTT
15,-,-,TRBV5-4,TRBJ1-1,CASSKQGFGNTEAFF,TGTGCCAGCAGCAAACAGGGATTTGGGAACACTGAAGCTTTCTTT
15,-,-,TRBV9,TRBJ1-1,CASSGAQGSLAEAFF,TGTGCCAGCAGCGGGGCGCAGGGATCGCTGGCTGAAGCTTTCTTT
14,-,-,TRBV3-1/TRBV3-2,TRBJ2-2,CASRHNRRVGELFF,TGTGCCAGCAGGCATAATCGACGGGTCGGGGAGCTGTTTTTT
16,-,-,TRBV5-1,TRBJ2-3,CASSLDATGDTDTQYF,TGCGCCAGCAGCTTGGACGCGACAGGAGACACAGATACGCAGTATTTT
13,TRBD1,-,TRBV7-9,TRBJ1-1,CASSIGQGAEAFF,TGTGCCAGCAGCATCGGACAGGGAGCTGAAGCTTTCTTT
15,-,-,TRBV9,TRBJ2-3,CASSVGQFPGDTQYF,TGTGCCAGCAGCGTAGGACAGTTCCCGGGCGATACGCAGTATTTT
13,-,-,TRBV27,TRBJ1-5,CASSYYRNQPQHF,TGTGCCAGCAGTTACTACCGTAATCAGCCCCAGCATTTT
15,TRBD2,-,TRBV27,TRBJ2-2,CASSFSGGAAGELFF,TGTGCCAGCAGTTTTAGCGGGGGGGCGGCCGGGGAGCTGTTTTTT
13,TRBD1,-,TRBV30,TRBJ1-1,CAGRGQGKAEAFF,TGTGCCGGAAGGGGACAGGGGAAAGCTGAAGCTTTCTTT
12,TRBD1,-,TRBV29-1,TRBJ2-7,CSVPGTGYEQYF,TGCAGCGTTCCTGGGACAGGGTACGAGCAGTACTTC
15,-,-,TRBV5-1,TRBJ2-7,CASSLVQGNSYEQYF,TGCGCCAGCAGCTTGGTGCAGGGGAATTCCTACGAGCAGTACTTC
16,TRBD2,-,TRBV28,TRBJ2-3,CASSPPGLAGGHTQYF,TGTGCCAGCAGCCCACCCGGACTAGCGGGAGGTCATACGCAGTATTTT
15,-,-,TRBV27,TRBJ2-1,CASSLRGISYNEQFF,TGTGCCAGCAGTTTAAGGGGGATCTCCTACAATGAGCAGTTCTTC
15,-,-,TRBV5-1,TRBJ2-1,CASSLRLSSYNEQFF,TGCGCCAGCAGCCTAAGACTGAGCTCCTACAATGAGCAGTTCTTC
15,TRBD1,-,TRBV18,TRBJ1-6,CASSPWTGMDSPLHF,TGTGCCAGCTCACCTTGGACAGGGATGGATTCACCCCTCCACTTT
12,-,-,TRBV19,TRBJ2-7,CASSTGNYEQYF,TGTGCCAGTAGTACAGGGAACTACGAGCAGTACTTC
15,-,-,TRBV4-1,TRBJ1-1,CASRGVVRFNTEAFF,TGCGCCAGCAGAGGTGTGGTGAGGTTTAACACTGAAGCTTTCTTT
11,-,-,TRBV30,TRBJ2-7,CAWDSNYEQYF,TGTGCCTGGGACAGCAACTACGAGCAGTACTTC
13,-,-,TRBV19,TRBJ1-1,CASSIKGDTEAFF,TGTGCCAGTAGTATTAAAGGGGACACTGAAGCTTTCTTT
18,-,-,TRBV7-9,TRBJ2-5,CASSFFSGTEEGIETQYF,TGTGCCAGCAGCTTCTTCTCCGGGACGGAGGAGGGTATAGAGACCCAGTACTTC
15,TRBD1,-,TRBV6-2/TRBV6-3,TRBJ1-1,CASSIYRGRESEAFF,TGTGCCAGCAGTATCTACAGGGGGCGCGAATCTGAAGCTTTCTTT
13,-,-,TRBV19,TRBJ1-2,CASSPRVNYGYTF,TGTGCCAGTAGCCCACGGGTGAACTATGGCTACACCTTC
18,TRBD2,-,TRBV3-1/TRBV3-2,TRBJ2-7,CASSQVNSGRVGSYEQYF,TGTGCCAGCAGCCAAGTTAATAGCGGGAGGGTAGGCTCCTACGAGCAGTACTTC